The rows below give T cell receptor beta chains drawn from one sample of a study of blood T cell repertoires in COVID-19. Profiled with immunoSEQ multiplex PCR; TCRdb holds only in-frame clones, not every one. The sample records about 200,000 clones, roughly 90% being singletons. Specimen: peripheral blood. Every receptor here comes from a woman aged 70-85 years with acute or convalescent COVID-19. Both conserved end residues are part of each CDR3. D genes are given only for firm matches. Expanded clones get a size class; other rows say once, few or many, or leave the size out.

D	J	size	V	DNA	CDR3
-	TRBJ2-7	-	TRBV6-6	TGTGCCAGCACACTGCGTTGGACTGACTACGAGCAGTACTTC	CASTLRWTDYEQYF
-	TRBJ2-5	-	TRBV7-2	TGTGCCAGCAGCTTAGGGAGGCGTGGGGGGGCCGCAGAGACCCAGTACTTC	CASSLGRRGGAAETQYF
TRBD2	TRBJ2-3	-	TRBV5-6	TGTGCCAGCAGCTTGTATGCGGGGGGCCAAGCAGATACGCAGTATTTT	CASSLYAGGQADTQYF
TRBD1	TRBJ1-2	-	TRBV14	TGTGCCAGCAGCCCGAACCAACAGGGGAGATATGGCTACACCTTC	CASSPNQQGRYGYTF
TRBD2	TRBJ2-1	-	TRBV11-2	TGTGCCAGCAGCATCCTGCGGGCGGGGGACCACAATGAGCAGTTCTTC	CASSILRAGDHNEQFF
TRBD2	TRBJ2-7	-	TRBV2	TGTGCCAGCATGCGGGAGTCCTACGAGCAGTACTTC	CASMRESYEQYF
-	TRBJ1-1	-	TRBV2	TGTGCCAGCAGTGCCCAGGCCTCCAACACTGAAGCTTTCTTT	CASSAQASNTEAFF
-	TRBJ1-3	-	TRBV5-4	TGTGCCAGCAGCTTGGGGGCCAGGGAGGCTGGAAACACCATATATTTT	CASSLGAREAGNTIYF
-	TRBJ2-2	-	TRBV2	TGTGCCAGCAGTGAATTGGGGGGATACGGGGAGCTGTTTTTT	CASSELGGYGELFF
-	TRBJ1-2	-	TRBV3-1/TRBV3-2	TGTGCCAGCAGCCACGGGACAAAGGTTGGCTACACCTTC	CASSHGTKVGYTF
TRBD2	TRBJ2-7	-	TRBV27	TGTGCCAGCACCGAACGACGGGGGGGAGTGGCCTACGAGCAGTACTTC	CASTERRGGVAYEQYF
-	TRBJ2-5	-	TRBV5-4	TGTGCCAGCAGCTTGGGGGGCCGGGCGACAAAGACCCAGTACTTC	CASSLGGRATKTQYF
-	TRBJ2-5	-	TRBV6-5	TGTGCCAGCAGTTACACGACAGGACCCCAAGAGACCCAGTACTTC	CASSYTTGPQETQYF
-	TRBJ1-2	-	TRBV5-1	TGCGCCAGCAGCTTACTCCTGAGACAGTCCCACTATGGCTACACCTTC	CASSLLLRQSHYGYTF
TRBD1	TRBJ2-1	-	TRBV24-1	TGTGCCACCAGTGACACTAACCCGGGACAGGGGTCCTACAATGAGCAGTTCTTC	CATSDTNPGQGSYNEQFF
-	TRBJ2-7	-	TRBV14	TGTGCCAGCAGCCAAGCATCACTAGGCTACTACGAGCAGTACTTC	CASSQASLGYYEQYF
-	TRBJ2-2	-	TRBV5-1	TGCGCCAGCAGCTTGGAAGGGGCCGGGGAGCTGTTTTTT	CASSLEGAGELFF
TRBD2	TRBJ2-3	-	TRBV13	TGTGCCAGCAGCTTAGCGGCGGGGGAGAGCACAGATACGCAGTATTTT	CASSLAAGESTDTQYF
-	TRBJ1-1	-	TRBV10-2	TGCGCCAGCAGTGGGCGCGGGGTGGAGGCTTTCTTT	CASSGRGVEAFF
TRBD1	TRBJ2-3	-	TRBV7-9	TGTGCCAGCAGCCCGGACAGGGGGGGATTAGATACGCAGTATTTT	CASSPDRGGLDTQYF
-	TRBJ2-2	-	TRBV5-8	TGTGCCAGCAGGAGAGCCGGGGAGCTGTTTTTT	CASRRAGELFF
TRBD2	TRBJ2-7	-	TRBV5-4	TGTGCCAGCCGTTCCGGGACTAGCGATTACGAGCAGTACTTC	CASRSGTSDYEQYF
-	TRBJ1-1	-	TRBV7-2	TGTGCCAGCAGCTTAGCGGCGGGAGTAACTGAAGCTTTCTTT	CASSLAAGVTEAFF
-	TRBJ2-1	-	TRBV27	TGTGCCAGCAGTATACAGATTTACAATGAGCAGTTCTTC	CASSIQIYNEQFF
-	TRBJ1-5	-	TRBV7-2	TGTGCCAGCAGCTTAGAGAGTGGTCAGCCCCAGCATTTT	CASSLESGQPQHF
TRBD2	TRBJ2-2	-	TRBV28	TGTGCCAGCAGCCCATTCCCTATGCTAGCGGGAGTACACGGGGAGCTGTTTTTT	CASSPFPMLAGVHGELFF
-	TRBJ1-1	-	TRBV10-3	TGTGCCATAGGGGAGAGGGAGGGTATGAACACTGAAGCTTTCTTT	CAIGEREGMNTEAFF
-	TRBJ1-2	-	TRBV28	TGTGCCAGCAGCCCCCAGGTTCCCTCGTCTCGTAGATATGGCTACACCTTC	CASSPQVPSSRRYGYTF
-	TRBJ2-7	-	TRBV7-9	TGTGCCAGCAGCTTAGGGAGGGCGGGGCGGAACTCCTACGAGCAGTACTTC	CASSLGRAGRNSYEQYF
TRBD1	TRBJ1-2	-	TRBV5-1	TGCGCCAGCAGTCCCGGGACAGGGACCTACTATGGCTACACCTTC	CASSPGTGTYYGYTF
-	TRBJ2-5	-	TRBV6-5	TGTGCCAGCAGTTACGGGGGGAATGACCAAGAGACCCAGTACTTC	CASSYGGNDQETQYF
-	TRBJ2-7	-	TRBV7-2	TGTGCCAGCAGCTTAGAGGCGGACAGCTCCTACGAGCAGTACTTC	CASSLEADSSYEQYF
TRBD1	TRBJ1-2	-	TRBV7-8	TGTGCCAGCAGCCGAGGACAGGGGCACTATGGCTACACCTTC	CASSRGQGHYGYTF
-	TRBJ2-7	-	TRBV18	TGTGCCAGCTCACCACGGGCAGGCTACGAGCAGTACTTC	CASSPRAGYEQYF
TRBD1	TRBJ2-7	medium-sized	TRBV2	TGTGCCAGCGCGGGGCAGGGGGCAAGCGAGCAGTACTTC	CASAGQGASEQYF
TRBD1	TRBJ1-2	-	TRBV4-1	TGCGCCAGCAGCCTAACAGGGGGCTATGGCTACACCTTC	CASSLTGGYGYTF
-	TRBJ1-1	-	TRBV27	TGTGCCAGCAGTTTACAGGGCGGGAACACTGAAGCTTTCTTT	CASSLQGGNTEAFF
-	TRBJ1-5	-	TRBV5-1	TGCGCCAGCAGCTTGGACGGGGTTAGCAATCAGCCCCAGCATTTT	CASSLDGVSNQPQHF
TRBD2	TRBJ2-7	once	TRBV9	TGTGCCAGCAGCGTAGGGAGCGGGGGGTATGTCAACGAGCAGTACTTC	CASSVGSGGYVNEQYF
-	TRBJ2-1	-	TRBV7-8	TGTGCCAGCAGCGAGGGAGACTTCGATGAGCAGTTCTTC	CASSEGDFDEQFF
TRBD2	TRBJ2-1	-	TRBV3-1/TRBV3-2	TGTGCCAGCAGCCGGGGACTAGCGGGAGGATCGCCCAATGAGCAGTTCTTC	CASSRGLAGGSPNEQFF
-	TRBJ1-1	-	TRBV6-6	TGTGCCAGCAAGCGGGACGGAGCCACCTCTGAAGCTTTCTTT	CASKRDGATSEAFF
-	TRBJ2-7	-	TRBV28	TGTGCCAGCAGTCAGATGTACAGGCAAATCTACGAGCAGTACTTC	CASSQMYRQIYEQYF
TRBD1	TRBJ2-7	-	TRBV4-1	TGCGCCAGCAGCCAAGCCCGGGACAGGTCCTACGAGCAGTACTTC	CASSQARDRSYEQYF
-	TRBJ1-1	-	TRBV19	TGTGCCAGTAGTCCCAGGACGGGACTTTTGAGGAACACTGAAGCTTTCTTT	CASSPRTGLLRNTEAFF
-	TRBJ2-2	-	TRBV19	TGTGCCAGTAGTGCAACCCAGGGTCCCGGGGAGCTGTTTTTT	CASSATQGPGELFF
-	TRBJ1-1	-	TRBV28	TGTGCCAGCAGTCCCGCGGGGGGACCTGAAGCTTTCTTT	CASSPAGGPEAFF
TRBD2	TRBJ2-1	-	TRBV9	TGTGCCAGCAGCGCTACTAGCGGTAGCTCCTACAATGAGCAGTTCTTC	CASSATSGSSYNEQFF
TRBD1	TRBJ1-1	-	TRBV11-3	TGTGCCAGCAGCTTAGGACAGGGAAACACTGAAGCTTTCTTT	CASSLGQGNTEAFF